This section outlines one T cell receptor (beta chain) sequence together with its context. Its antigen remains unidentified. Trimming cost V 0 bases and J 3 bases, with 14 bases left between them. Germline CDR1 is MNHNS and CDR2 is SASEGT. The CDR3 length is 16 residues. This entry is derived from a study of T cell repertoires in cytomegalovirus infection. Overall study: Epitope selection comprised recently identified HLA-C-restricted CMV epitopes and well-studied HLA-B-restricted CMV epitopes. Indications of both CMV infection and matching HLA type were provided by public TCR beta signatures. Study conclusions and caveats: The ex vivo response showed dominance by HLA-C-restricted CMV-specific TCR beta clonotypes. Cumulative public TCR beta family frequency identified CMV carriers with the relevant HLA.

TCRdb ran MiXCR on the reads and lists one entry per CDR3 protein. The profile shows approximately 730,000 distinct CDR3 sequences, roughly 33% of them singletons. The clonotype originates from a human donor in good health (CMV status not recorded). Some clones in this sample may be carry-over from other donors' samples. This specimen was cultured PBMCs, taken from culture after CMV antigen stimulation. This chain connects TRBV6-1 to TRBJ1-2; D is ambiguous. The CDR3 sequence is CASSEAFLFEDYGYTF. The DNA of the CDR3 is TGTGCCAGCAGTGAAGCCTTTTTGTTCGAGGACTATGGCTACACCTTC.